This TCR beta chain is from a study of OX40 agonist ivuxolimab in advanced cancers. With respect to this clone: Its antigen is not known.

Sequencing was performed with immunoSEQ multiplex PCR; in TCRdb, only in-frame clones are kept and a portion is missing. The table records about 69,000 clones, about 85% of them present only once. Study-wide results and limits: More expanded clones were found, on average, in CD8+ than in CD4+ T cells.

Samples were taken at baseline and on day 1 of cycles 4 and 7. CDR1 and CDR2 from the germline V gene are MGHDK and SYGVNS. This CDR3 is built from 13 residues. Trimming removed 5 bases at V and 8 bases at J, with 12 bases between. This rearrangement joins TRBV25-1 to TRBJ2-2; no definite D call. The input for sequencing was CD4+ or CD8+ T cells sorted from blood, taken in a trial of the OX40 agonist ivuxolimab. This sequence originates from an adult with an advanced solid tumor such as melanoma, head and neck, liver or kidney cancer. The CDR3 region has the DNA TGTGCCAGCAGTAGGATAAGGGAAGGGGAGCTGTTTTTT. Protein product: CASSRIREGELFF.